These 32 T cell receptor beta chains came from one sample sequenced in a study of blood T cells in healthy people across ages. Together with a sample-barcoded 5' primer, a J-beta primer mix was included in a second PCR lasting roughly 6 to 12 cycles. From the 5' RACE reads, TCRdb called clonotypes with MiXCR, one entry per CDR3 protein. Of about 1.5 million distinct CDR3 sequences listed, approximately 40% are singletons. Input material: blood. Every receptor here comes from a woman aged 18-29 years in good health.

The rearrangement uses TRBV7-2 and TRBJ1-1; D might be TRBD1 (6 bases). V dropped 5 bases and J dropped 5 bases, with 15 bases sitting between them. The CDR3 sequence is 14 residues long. CDR1 is SGHTA, CDR2 FQGNSA, per germline. CDR3 region: CASSPEGGRTEAFF. The CDR3 DNA is TGTGCCAGCAGCCCAGAGGGGGGCAGGACTGAAGCTTTCTTT.

CDR3 sequence: CSARPGTVQYF. CDR3 sequence (DNA): TGCAGTGCTAGGCCCGGGACGGTGCAGTACTTC. V gene TRBV20-1 combines with J gene TRBJ2-7; D tentatively reads TRBD1 or TRBD2 (5 bases each). The V and J ends lost 3 bases and 9 bases respectively, with 12 bases between them. The germline CDR1 and CDR2 sequences are DFQATT and SNEGSKA (reference sequence). The CDR3 runs 11 residues.

V usage is TRBV4-2 and J usage is TRBJ2-7, with D possibly called TRBD1 or TRBD2 (5 bases each). The V gene's germline CDR1 is LGHNA and CDR2 YNFKEQ. Trimming left V 1 base short and J 2 bases short, with 15 bases between. The CDR3 contains 16 residues. Here the CDR3 reads CASSQGSGPPTYEQYF. In DNA form, the CDR3 reads TGTGCCAGCAGCCAAGGGTCGGGACCCCCGACCTACGAGCAGTACTTC.

The chain is built from TRBV7-9 and TRBJ2-7; D is uncertain. From germline, CDR1 is SEHNR and CDR2 FQNEAQ (reference sequence). The V and J ends lost 2 bases and 7 bases respectively, with 21 bases between them. CDR3 size: 16 residues. CDR3 in DNA: TGTGCCAGCAGCTTACTGGCGATGCACTCCTACAATGAGCAGTACTTC. This gives the protein CASSLLAMHSYNEQYF.

The chain is built from TRBV6-5 and TRBJ1-6; 9 bases agree with TRBD1. The length of the CDR3 is 15 residues. The V segment lost 6 bases and the J segment 8 bases; nucleotides outside the gene matches: 8. Looked up from germline, CDR1 is MNHEY and CDR2 is SVGAGI. The CDR3 loop reads CASRGTGKRHSPLHF. DNA for the CDR3: TGTGCCAGCAGAGGGACAGGGAAGCGTCATTCACCCCTCCACTTT.

Worth noting for this clonotype: An end of the junction does not agree with germline; a read error may underlie this. The CDR3 is CSASGTQGWTEAFF. DNA for the CDR3: TGCAGTGCTAGCGGAACCCAGGGGTGGACTGAGGCTTTCTTT. The rearrangement uses TRBV20-1 and TRBJ1-1; perhaps TRBD1 as D (6 bases). The CDR3 runs 14 residues. The V gene's germline CDR1 is DFQATT and CDR2 SNEGSKA (reference sequence).

The chain has TRBV28 and TRBJ2-1, with 8 nucleotides matching TRBD2. Germline lookup yields CDR1 MDHEN and CDR2 SYDVKM. The CDR3 covers 15 residues. The trim removed 3 bases at V and 8 bases at J, leaving 9 bases unmatched. The CDR3 DNA follows: TGTGCCAGCAGTTTTGCCGGGAGGGGCGGCGATGAGCAGTTCTTC. Encoded protein: CASSFAGRGGDEQFF.

The V call is TRBV12-3 or TRBV12-4, the J call TRBJ2-5; 9 nucleotides agree with TRBD1. J was trimmed by 4 bases and V by 5 bases; bases with no gene match: 8. CDR3 length: 15 amino acids. The CDR3, as DNA: TGTGCCAGCAGTGGGGGACAGGGTGGTGGAGAGACCCAGTACTTC. It translates to CASSGGQGGGETQYF.

This chain uses TRBV6-1 with TRBJ1-2; 8 bases fit TRBD1. V was clipped by 4 bases and J by 2 bases; unmatched bases: 9. Germline CDR1 is MNHNS and CDR2 is SASEGT. The CDR3 is 16 amino acids. DNA for the CDR3: TGTGCCAGCAGTGCGCCCACCGGGACAGGCAACTATGGCTACACCTTC. Amino acids: CASSAPTGTGNYGYTF.

V usage is TRBV20-1 and J usage is TRBJ2-1, with TRBD2 identical over 8 bases. The germline V gene has CDR1 DFQATT and CDR2 SNEGSKA (reference sequence). The trim removed 4 bases at V and 6 bases at J, leaving 8 bases unmatched. The CDR3 loop spans 14 amino acids. CDR3 bases: TGCAGTGCTACTATAGCGGGGTTGATCAATGAGCAGTTCTTC. Encoded protein: CSATIAGLINEQFF.

The rearrangement links TRBV20-1 to TRBJ2-1; D perhaps matches TRBD2 (5 bases). The DNA end is more similar to TRBJ2-7, so the J call may be wrong. This CDR3 contains 12 residues. Germline-derived CDR1 and CDR2 are DFQATT and SNEGSKA (reference sequence). In DNA form, the CDR3 reads TGCAGTGCTAGCGAGGGTTACAATGAGCAGTACTTC. Protein product: CSASEGYNEQYF.

This clonotype was observed a few times. The V and J genes are TRBV5-4 and TRBJ2-7; 10 positions agree with TRBD2. Germline loops: CDR1 SGHNT, CDR2 YYREEE (reference sequence). The CDR3 totals 13 residues. V lost 8 bases and J lost 2; bases outside the gene matches: 4. The CDR3 DNA reads TGTGCCAGTACTAGCGGGGCTACCTACGAGCAGTACTTC. Its translation: CASTSGATYEQYF.

The chain is built from TRBV6-5 and TRBJ1-2; D gene uncertain. Germline V gene sequence: CDR1 MNHEY, CDR2 SVGAGI. With 7 bases removed from V and 5 bases from J, the gap between germline ends came to 20 bases. The CDR3 extends over 15 amino acids. The CDR3: CASTASALVGYGYTF. DNA for the CDR3: TGTGCCAGCACGGCATCGGCCCTTGTTGGATATGGCTACACCTTC.

There are a few counts of this clonotype. V is TRBV9 and J is TRBJ1-6; 8 bases fit TRBD1. There are 16 residues in the CDR3. The trim removed 4 bases at V and 9 bases at J, leaving 12 bases unmatched. The germline gives CDR1 SGDLS, CDR2 YYNGEE. The CDR3: CASSPRTGIGSSPLHF. The CDR3 region has the DNA TGTGCCAGCAGCCCAAGGACAGGGATAGGATCTTCACCCCTCCACTTT.

The chain has TRBV7-2 and TRBJ2-5; 7 bases line up with TRBD2. In germline, CDR1 is SGHTA, CDR2 FQGNSA. Losses at the gene ends were 3 bases for V and 5 bases for J; bases not matched to a gene: 6. The CDR3 covers 14 residues. The chain's CDR3 is CASSFQAGTETQYF. DNA for the CDR3: TGTGCCAGCAGCTTCCAAGCGGGAACTGAGACCCAGTACTTC. Together with reference TRBV7-2 and TRBJ2-5, the CDR3 gives the full variable domain: GAGVSQSPSNKVTEKGKDVELRCDPISGHTALYWYRQSLGQGLEFLIYFQGNSAPDKSGLPSDRFSAERTGGSVSTLTIQRTQQEDSAVYLCASSFQAGTETQYFGPGTRLLVL.

V is TRBV6-6 and J is TRBJ2-1, with 10 bases that match TRBD2. Germline V gene sequence: CDR1 MNHNY, CDR2 SVGAGI (reference sequence). The CDR3 length is 16 residues. Trimming at V came to 4 bases and at J to 4 bases, leaving 7 bases not matched to a gene. CDR3 amino acids: CASSFVRTSGYNEQFF. The CDR3, as DNA: TGTGCCAGCAGTTTCGTAAGGACTAGCGGTTACAATGAGCAGTTCTTC.

The chain combines TRBV6-2 or TRBV6-3 with TRBJ1-2, with D possibly being TRBD1 (6 bases). CDR3 length equals 24 residues. V lost 5 bases and J lost 4, with 44 bases in between. Germline lookup yields CDR1 MNHEY and CDR2 SVGEGT. For the CDR3, the DNA is TGTGCCAGCAGTCGCTCCCCTCAGGGGACCTTGATCATCGATATTGGATCTCTAGTCTATGGCTACACCTTC. Its protein product is CASSRSPQGTLIIDIGSLVYGYTF.

Only one count was recorded for this clonotype. This is likely a read error, given that the CDR3 carries no conserved phenylalanine or tryptophan at its end. The rearrangement joins TRBV20-1 to TRBJ2-7, with D maybe TRBD1 (6 bases). Trimming pared 4 bases from V and 1 base from J, leaving 23 bases between. The CDR3 runs to 17 residues. Germline V lookup: CDR1 DFQATT, CDR2 SNEGSKA (reference sequence). This CDR3 reads CSATPPVWDTKSYEQYL. In DNA, the CDR3 is TGCAGTGCTACACCACCGGTTTGGGACACAAAATCCTACGAGCAGTACCTC.

This clonotype appeared a few times. This chain joins TRBV6-1 and TRBJ2-7; no definite D call. Per the germline V gene, CDR1 is MNHNS and CDR2 is SASEGT. V lost 2 bases, J lost 5 bases, and 7 bases lay in between. CDR3 length: 12 amino acids. The CDR3 nucleotides read TGTGCCAGCAGTGAATCCTGGGACGAGCAGTACTTC. It encodes CASSESWDEQYF.

This clonotype was observed a few times. The V gene is TRBV12-3 or TRBV12-4, the J gene TRBJ1-2, with a tentative D call TRBD1 (5 bases). This CDR3 is built from 14 residues. V shed 5 bases and J shed 2 bases, with 12 bases lying between them. The CDR3 nucleotides read TGTGCCAGCAGTCCCTCGGGGGAGAACTATGGCTACACCTTC. It is translated as CASSPSGENYGYTF.

The chain has TRBV9 and TRBJ2-3, with 11 bases aligning to TRBD2. The ends lost 7 bases at V and 0 bases at J; junction bases unmatched: 13. Germline CDR1 is SGDLS and CDR2 is YYNGEE. The CDR3 is 18 amino acids. This CDR3 reads CASRVTSGILSSTDTQYF. CDR3 DNA: TGTGCCAGCCGTGTGACTAGCGGGATTTTATCTAGCACAGATACGCAGTATTTT.

The V and J genes are TRBV4-1 and TRBJ2-3; TRBD1 is a possible D gene (6 bases). The V gene lost 0 bases and the J gene lost 4 bases, with 11 bases spanning the gap. This CDR3 contains 15 residues. The germline V gene encodes CDR1 MGHRA and CDR2 YSYEKL. CDR3 in amino acids: CASSQDQQGADTQYF. The DNA for the CDR3 is TGCGCCAGCAGCCAAGATCAACAGGGTGCAGATACGCAGTATTTT.

The sample holds a few counts of this clonotype. This chain uses TRBV10-3 with TRBJ2-3, with 8 bases fitting TRBD1. The CDR3 contains 16 residues. Germline values: CDR1 ENHRY, CDR2 SYGVKD. Trimming took 4 bases from V and 0 from J; bases not matched to a gene: 6. The CDR3 protein is CAISVGTGGSTDTQYF. The CDR3 DNA reads as TGTGCCATCAGTGTTGGTACAGGGGGGAGCACAGATACGCAGTATTTT.

V gene TRBV27 combines with J gene TRBJ1-2; 7 positions match TRBD1. CDR1 is MNHEY, CDR2 SMNVEV, per germline (reference sequence). This CDR3 has 13 residues. The V and J ends lost 5 bases and 7 bases, in that order; junction bases with no gene match: 7. CDR3 in amino acids: CASSITGEGGYTF. CDR3 nucleotides: TGTGCCAGCAGTATAACAGGGGAGGGTGGCTACACCTTC.

V and J are TRBV20-1 and TRBJ1-2, with a tentative D call TRBD1 (5 bases). This CDR3 contains 16 residues. The V end lost 7 bases, the J end lost 10 bases, and 31 bases lay between the germline ends. From germline, CDR1 is DFQATT and CDR2 SNEGSKA (reference sequence). The CDR3 DNA sequence: TGCAGTGTCCTTATCATAGGGGTAGGGGCAAACTCTGACTACACCTTC. It encodes CSVLIIGVGANSDYTF.

The chain employs TRBV5-1 and TRBJ2-1; D is tentatively TRBD1 or TRBD2 (6 bases each). The germline gives CDR1 SGHRS, CDR2 YFSETQ. The CDR3 is 15 amino acids. V dropped 4 bases and J dropped 6 bases, with 17 bases sitting between them. The CDR3: CASSRENRVGNEQFF. The DNA of the CDR3 is TGCGCCAGCAGCCGGGAGAACAGGGTTGGCAATGAGCAGTTCTTC.

The chain combines TRBV12-3 or TRBV12-4 with TRBJ1-4, with D maybe TRBD1 (6 bases). Trimming pared 0 bases from V and 0 bases from J, leaving 20 bases between. This CDR3 spans 20 amino acids. CDR3 sequence (DNA): TGTGCCAGCAGTTTAGCGCGTCGGGGGCTGATTCAGGCAACTAATGAAAAACTGTTTTTT. It translates to CASSLARRGLIQATNEKLFF.

The rearrangement uses TRBV14 and TRBJ2-1; D unclear. Deletions cut 4 bases from V and 13 bases from J, with 20 bases between. CDR3 length equals 14 residues. CDR1 SGHDN and CDR2 FVKESK come from the germline V gene. This CDR3 reads CASSLGNSLETQFF. As DNA, the CDR3 is TGTGCCAGCAGCCTTGGGAACAGTCTGGAGACTCAGTTCTTC.

The CDR3 sequence is CASSQDWTGLTDTQYF. DNA for the CDR3: TGTGCCAGCAGCCAGGATTGGACGGGACTCACAGATACGCAGTATTTT. The chain is built from TRBV3-1 and TRBJ2-3, with TRBD2 as a possible D gene (6 bases). CDR1 LGHDT and CDR2 YNNKEL come from the germline V gene (reference sequence). Trimming removed 3 bases at V and 2 bases at J, with 15 bases between. This CDR3 comprises 16 residues.

This chain connects TRBV3-1 to TRBJ2-5, with TRBD1 as a possible D gene (6 bases). V lost 4 bases, J lost 4 bases, and 13 bases lay in between. CDR3 length: 14 amino acids. Germline CDR1 reads LGHDT; CDR2 reads YNNKEL (reference sequence). The CDR3: CASSRSGGAETQYF. CDR3 sequence (DNA): TGTGCCAGCAGCCGCAGTGGGGGCGCAGAGACCCAGTACTTC.

This chain uses TRBV5-1 with TRBJ2-3; no clear D gene. The germline CDR1 and CDR2 sequences are SGHRS and YFSETQ. The CDR3 runs 12 residues. V was cut by 3 bases and J by 7 bases, with 9 bases left in between. CDR3: CASSSSAYTQYF. The CDR3 DNA reads as TGCGCCAGCAGCTCTTCGGCCTATACGCAGTATTTT. The full variable domain, in which reference TRBV5-1 and TRBJ2-3 provide the parts outside the CDR3, is KAGVTQTPRYLIKTRGQQVTLSCSPISGHRSVSWYQQTPGQGLQFLFEYFSETQRNKGNFPGRFSGRQFSNSRSEMNVSTLELGDSALYLCASSSSAYTQYFGPGTRLTVL.

J is TRBJ2-7 and V is TRBV7-2; 12 bases agree with TRBD2. Germline values: CDR1 SGHTA, CDR2 FQGNSA. The CDR3 sequence is 19 residues long. The V gene end was trimmed by 5 bases and the J gene end by 0 bases; junction bases not matched to a gene: 14. For the CDR3, the DNA is TGTGCCAGCAGCACTTACGGGTTACTAGCGGGAGGTATCTCCTACGAGCAGTACTTC. Translation: CASSTYGLLAGGISYEQYF.